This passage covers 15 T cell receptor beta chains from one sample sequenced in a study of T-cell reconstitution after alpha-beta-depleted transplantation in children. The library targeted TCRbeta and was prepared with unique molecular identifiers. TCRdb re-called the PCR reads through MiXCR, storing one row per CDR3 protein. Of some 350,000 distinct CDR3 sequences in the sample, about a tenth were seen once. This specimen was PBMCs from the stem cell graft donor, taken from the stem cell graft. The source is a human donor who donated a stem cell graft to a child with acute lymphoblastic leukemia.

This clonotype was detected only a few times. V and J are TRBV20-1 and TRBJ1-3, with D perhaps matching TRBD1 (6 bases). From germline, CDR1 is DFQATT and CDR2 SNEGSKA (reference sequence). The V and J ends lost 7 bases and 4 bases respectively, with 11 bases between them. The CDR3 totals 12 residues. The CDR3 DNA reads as TGCAGTGGGTACAGGGAGGGAAACACCATATATTTT. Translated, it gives CSGYREGNTIYF.

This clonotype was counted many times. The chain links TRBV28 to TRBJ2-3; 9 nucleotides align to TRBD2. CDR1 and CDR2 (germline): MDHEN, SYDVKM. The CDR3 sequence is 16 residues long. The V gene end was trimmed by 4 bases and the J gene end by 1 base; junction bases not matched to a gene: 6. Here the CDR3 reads CASSSPIAGGTDTQYF. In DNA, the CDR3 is TGTGCCAGCAGTTCGCCAATAGCGGGAGGCACAGATACGCAGTATTTT.

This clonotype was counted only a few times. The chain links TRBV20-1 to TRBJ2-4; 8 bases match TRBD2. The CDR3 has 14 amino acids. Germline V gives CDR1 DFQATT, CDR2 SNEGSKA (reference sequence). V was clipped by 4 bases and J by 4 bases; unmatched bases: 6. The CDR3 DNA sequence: TGCAGTGCTACGGTAGCGGGGCAAAAAAACATTCAGTACTTC. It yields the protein CSATVAGQKNIQYF.

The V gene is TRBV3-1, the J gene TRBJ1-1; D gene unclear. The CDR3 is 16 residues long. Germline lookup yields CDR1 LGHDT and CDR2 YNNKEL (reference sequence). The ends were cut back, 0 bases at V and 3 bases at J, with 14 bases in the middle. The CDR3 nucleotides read TGTGCCAGCAGCCAAGAACTTGGCCAGACATACACTGAAGCTTTCTTT. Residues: CASSQELGQTYTEAFF.

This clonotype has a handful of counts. CDR3 coding DNA: TGTGCCACTGAAAGCGGGAGCAGTGAGACCCAGTACTTC. This sequence encodes CATESGSSETQYF. V and J are TRBV3-1 and TRBJ2-5; 8 bases match TRBD2. The V and J ends lost 10 bases and 5 bases, in that order; junction bases with no gene match: 9. The CDR3 runs to 13 residues. Germline values: CDR1 LGHDT, CDR2 YNNKEL (reference sequence).

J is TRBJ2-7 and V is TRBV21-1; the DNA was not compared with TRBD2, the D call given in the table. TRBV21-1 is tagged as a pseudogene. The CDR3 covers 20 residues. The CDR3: CASSKGSGTGLLAGGDEQYF. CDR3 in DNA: TGTGCCAGCAGCAAAGGGTCCGGGACAGGTCTTCTAGCGGGAGGAGACGAGCAGTACTTC.

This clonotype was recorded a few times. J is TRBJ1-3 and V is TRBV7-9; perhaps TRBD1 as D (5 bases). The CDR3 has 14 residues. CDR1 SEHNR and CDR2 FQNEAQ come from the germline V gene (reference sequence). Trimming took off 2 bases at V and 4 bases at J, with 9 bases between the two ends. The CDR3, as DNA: TGTGCCAGCAGCTTAACAGGAGAAGGAAACACCATATATTTT. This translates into CASSLTGEGNTIYF.

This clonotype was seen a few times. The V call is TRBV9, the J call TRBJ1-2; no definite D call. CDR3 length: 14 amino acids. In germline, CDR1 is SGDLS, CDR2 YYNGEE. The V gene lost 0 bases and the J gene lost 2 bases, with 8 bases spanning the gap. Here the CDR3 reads CASSVVPGNYGYTF. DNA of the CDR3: TGTGCCAGCAGCGTAGTTCCAGGCAACTATGGCTACACCTTC.

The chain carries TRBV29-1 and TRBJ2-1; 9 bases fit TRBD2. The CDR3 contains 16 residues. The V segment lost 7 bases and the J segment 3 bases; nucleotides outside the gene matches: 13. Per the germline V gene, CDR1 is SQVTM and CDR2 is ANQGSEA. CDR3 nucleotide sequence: TGCAGCGGACTCCCGGAGCGCGGGAGGGGCTACAATGAGCAGTTCTTC. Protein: CSGLPERGRGYNEQFF.

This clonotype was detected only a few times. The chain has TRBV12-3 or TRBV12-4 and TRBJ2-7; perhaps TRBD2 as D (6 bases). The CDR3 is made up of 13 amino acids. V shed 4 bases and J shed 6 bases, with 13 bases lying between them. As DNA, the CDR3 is TGTGCCAGCAGTTACGGGAGAGGTGTCGAGCAGTACTTC. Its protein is CASSYGRGVEQYF.

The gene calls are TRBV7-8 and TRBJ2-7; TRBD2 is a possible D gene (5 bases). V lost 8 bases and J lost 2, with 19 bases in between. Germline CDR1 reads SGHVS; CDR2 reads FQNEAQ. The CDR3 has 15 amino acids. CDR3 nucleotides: TGTGCCAGCCGAGGGAGTCGGGTCGGGACCTACGAGCAGTACTTC. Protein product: CASRGSRVGTYEQYF.

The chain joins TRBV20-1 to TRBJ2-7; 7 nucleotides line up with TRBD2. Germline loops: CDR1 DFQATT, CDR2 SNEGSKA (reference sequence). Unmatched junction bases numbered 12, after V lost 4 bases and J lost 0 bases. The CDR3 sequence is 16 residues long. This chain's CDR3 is CSATPSVSGYSYEQYF. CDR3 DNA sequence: TGCAGTGCTACCCCGTCGGTTAGCGGGTACTCCTACGAGCAGTACTTC.

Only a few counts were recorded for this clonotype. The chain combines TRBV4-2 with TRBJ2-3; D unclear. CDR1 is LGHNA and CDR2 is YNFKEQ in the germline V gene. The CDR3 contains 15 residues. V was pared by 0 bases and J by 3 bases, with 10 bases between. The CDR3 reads CASSQDRTATDTQYF. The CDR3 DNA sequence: TGTGCCAGCAGCCAAGATCGAACGGCAACAGATACGCAGTATTTT.

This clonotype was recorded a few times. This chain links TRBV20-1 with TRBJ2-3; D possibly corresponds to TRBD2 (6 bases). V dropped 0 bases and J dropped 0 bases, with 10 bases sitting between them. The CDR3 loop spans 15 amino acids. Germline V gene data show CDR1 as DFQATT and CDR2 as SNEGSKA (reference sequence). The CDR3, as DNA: TGCAGTGCTAGAGATTTGAGCGGGAGCACAGATACGCAGTATTTT. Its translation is CSARDLSGSTDTQYF.

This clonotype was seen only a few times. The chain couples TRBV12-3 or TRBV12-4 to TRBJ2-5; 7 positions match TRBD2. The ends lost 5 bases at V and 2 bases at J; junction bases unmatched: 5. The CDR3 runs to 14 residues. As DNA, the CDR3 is TGTGCCAGCAGTGAACTAGCGCCACAAGAGACCCAGTACTTC. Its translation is CASSELAPQETQYF.